The 31 T cell receptor beta chains given below trace back to one sample, sequenced in a study of T cells in Graves' hyperthyroidism and ophthalmopathy. RNA transcripts served as the template for amplifying TCR beta CDR3 regions. Using the HTBI primer set, a first-round RT-PCR was run on the TCR CDR3. TCRdb ran MiXCR on the multiplex PCR reads and lists one entry per CDR3 protein. The table shows over 500,000 distinct CDR3 sequences, with 12% to 15% occurring only once. Sequenced sample: blood. Receptors were obtained from a woman in her thirties or forties with Graves' hyperthyroidism.

This clonotype is a singleton in its sample. V is TRBV27 and J is TRBJ2-5; D may be TRBD1 (6 bases). The CDR3 has 12 residues. V was shortened by 6 bases and J by 14 bases, with 19 bases between the two germline ends. The germline V gene encodes CDR1 MNHEY and CDR2 SMNVEV (reference sequence). DNA for the CDR3: TGTGCCAGCAGGGCCCCGGCAGGGGATAGATACTTC. It yields the protein CASRAPAGDRYF.

This clonotype has at least ten counts. This chain links TRBV7-3 with TRBJ2-3; the match to TRBD2 covers 15 bases. The CDR3 covers 16 residues. In germline, CDR1 is SGHTA, CDR2 FQGTGA. Trimming took 5 bases from V and 3 from J; bases not matched to a gene: 3. The CDR3 DNA reads as TGTGCCAGCAGCCCTGGGACTAGCGGGAGGACAGATACGCAGTATTTT. Protein: CASSPGTSGRTDTQYF.

The sample holds many counts of this clonotype. The gene calls are TRBV6-1 and TRBJ1-1; D may be TRBD1 (5 bases). In germline, CDR1 is MNHNS, CDR2 SASEGT. CDR3 size: 13 residues. V lost 6 bases and J 1 base, leaving 9 bases between the germline ends. CDR3 in DNA: TGTGCCAGCAGACGGGGGAGGAACACTGAAGCTTTCTTT. Translating it yields CASRRGRNTEAFF.

There are many counts of this clonotype. The genes are TRBV18 and TRBJ1-4; no definite D call. Germline V gene lookup returns CDR1 KGHSH and CDR2 LQKENI. The CDR3 loop spans 15 amino acids. With 1 base removed from V and 4 bases from J, the gap between germline ends came to 10 bases. CDR3 residues: CASSPQTPGNEKLFF. In DNA, the CDR3 is TGTGCCAGCTCACCACAAACCCCGGGTAATGAAAAACTGTTTTTT.

This clonotype came up many times. The chain combines TRBV11-2 with TRBJ1-4, with TRBD1 matching 7 bases. There are 15 residues in the CDR3. Trimming took 5 bases from V and 3 from J; bases not matched to a gene: 6. From germline, CDR1 is SGHAT and CDR2 FQNNGV. In nucleotides, the CDR3 is TGTGCCAGCAGCGCCTACAGGGGTTCTAATGAAAAACTGTTTTTT. Translated: CASSAYRGSNEKLFF. Using reference TRBV11-2 and TRBJ1-4 for the parts outside the CDR3, the full variable domain is EAGVAQSPRYKIIEKRQSVAFWCNPISGHATLYWYQQILGQGPKLLIQFQNNGVVDDSQLPKDRFSAERLKGVDSTLKIQPAKLEDSAVYLCASSAYRGSNEKLFFGSGTQLSVL.

This clonotype was seen more than once but under ten times. This rearrangement joins TRBV5-8 to TRBJ2-3; D is unclear. The V end was cut by 0 bases, the J end by 7 bases, with 12 bases between. The CDR3 is 14 residues long. Looked up from germline, CDR1 is SGHTS and CDR2 is YDEGEE. CDR3 amino acids: CASSLAGRTHTQYF. CDR3 sequence (DNA): TGTGCCAGCAGCTTGGCAGGACGCACGCATACGCAGTATTTT.

This clonotype was detected ten times or more. The chain has TRBV6-1 and TRBJ2-1; 8 bases are shared with TRBD2. The germline V gene has CDR1 MNHNS and CDR2 SASEGT. This CDR3 region has 16 residues. The V gene end was trimmed by 4 bases and the J gene end by 1 base; junction bases not matched to a gene: 6. CDR3 bases: TGTGCCAGCAGTGCCTTGGGACTAGGGTCCTACAATGAGCAGTTCTTC. Its protein is CASSALGLGSYNEQFF.

This clonotype occurred many times. V and J are TRBV19 and TRBJ1-2; 8 bases align to TRBD1. The ends lost 8 bases at V and 6 bases at J; junction bases unmatched: 5. CDR3 length equals 12 residues. Germline assignment: CDR1 LNHDA and CDR2 SQIVND (reference sequence). CDR3 sequence: CASSGGLHGYTF. In DNA, the CDR3 is TGTGCCAGTTCAGGGGGCTTACATGGCTACACCTTC.

This clonotype was recorded at least ten times. This chain uses TRBV20-1 with TRBJ2-3, with 11 nucleotides matching TRBD1. V lost 5 bases and J lost 1; bases outside the gene matches: 11. The germline CDR1 and CDR2 sequences are DFQATT and SNEGSKA (reference sequence). This CDR3 contains 17 residues. CDR3 in amino acids: CSARTGGGLRGTDTQYF. The CDR3 nucleotides are TGCAGTGCTCGGACAGGGGGCGGCCTTCGTGGCACAGATACGCAGTATTTT.

This clonotype has ten or more counts. The chain uses TRBV12-3 or TRBV12-4 and TRBJ1-5; 9 bases are a match to TRBD1. This CDR3 comprises 15 residues. V lost 4 bases, J lost 4 bases, and 5 bases stayed unmatched. The CDR3 is CASSWTGAYNQPQHF. The DNA for the CDR3 is TGTGCCAGCAGTTGGACAGGGGCATATAATCAGCCCCAGCATTTT.

The chain is built from TRBV28 and TRBJ2-3, with D possibly matching TRBD1 (6 bases). Per the germline V gene, CDR1 is MDHEN and CDR2 is SYDVKM. The CDR3 runs 13 residues. Trimming removed 5 bases from V and 8 bases from J, with 14 bases in between. CDR3 bases: TGTGCCAGCAGTGGACAGCCCTCTTCTACGCAGTATTTT. This encodes CASSGQPSSTQYF.

There are many counts of this clonotype. V and J are TRBV6-5 and TRBJ2-1, with TRBD2 identical over 11 bases. Germline CDR1 and CDR2: MNHEY and SVGAGI. Trimming cost V 1 base and J 10 bases; bases outside gene matches: 6. The CDR3 extends over 15 amino acids. Here the CDR3 reads CASSYLAGGLGEQFF. The CDR3 DNA follows: TGTGCCAGCAGTTACTTAGCGGGAGGGCTGGGGGAGCAGTTCTTC.

The sample holds a few counts of this clonotype. CDR3 loop: CASSQGDRTLYEQYF. In DNA form, the CDR3 reads TGTGCCAGCAGCCAAGGGGACAGGACATTATACGAGCAGTACTTC. V is TRBV4-2 and J is TRBJ2-7; 8 bases align to TRBD1. The CDR3 is 15 amino acids. V lost 1 base to trimming and J lost 4 bases; unmatched junction nucleotides: 6. CDR1 and CDR2 (germline): LGHNA, YNFKEQ.

This clonotype has more than one count but fewer than ten. This sequence joins TRBV25-1 and TRBJ2-2, with TRBD1 identical over 8 bases. The CDR3 extends over 14 amino acids. Unmatched junction bases numbered 8, after V lost 3 bases and J lost 11 bases. The germline V gene has CDR1 MGHDK and CDR2 SYGVNS. The CDR3 coding sequence is TGTGCCAGCAGTGATGACAGGGGCAACGGAGAGCTGTTTTTT. Its translation: CASSDDRGNGELFF.

This clonotype was found a few times. The J gene is TRBJ1-1, the V gene TRBV5-6; no clear D. V dropped 1 base and J dropped 3 bases, with 7 bases sitting between them. The CDR3 runs 13 residues. Germline values: CDR1 SGHDT, CDR2 YYEEEE. In DNA, the CDR3 is TGTGCCAGCAGCTTGCGAATCTACACTGAAGCTTTCTTT. The encoded protein is CASSLRIYTEAFF. The complete variable domain, with remaining parts taken from reference TRBV5-6 and TRBJ1-1, reads DAGVTQSPTHLIKTRGQQVTLRCSPKSGHDTVSWYQQALGQGPQFIFQYYEEEERQRGNFPDRFSGHQFPNYSSELNVNALLLGDSALYLCASSLRIYTEAFFGQGTRLTVV.

This clonotype turned up a few times. This sequence joins TRBV2 and TRBJ2-5; the D gene is possibly TRBD2 (5 bases). The germline CDR1 and CDR2 sequences are SNHLY and FYNNEI. With 6 bases removed from V and 3 bases from J, the gap between germline ends came to 17 bases. This CDR3 has 15 amino acids. This CDR3 reads CASSKLGIGKETQYF. The CDR3 region has the DNA TGTGCCAGCAGCAAACTAGGCATAGGGAAAGAGACCCAGTACTTC.

This clonotype was recorded at least ten times. The CDR3: CASSKPRESSVHMNTEAFF. CDR3 nucleotides: TGTGCCAGCAGTAAACCCAGGGAGAGTTCGGTTCACATGAACACTGAAGCTTTCTTT. The V gene is TRBV27, the J gene TRBJ1-1; possibly TRBD1 for D (5 bases). This CDR3 spans 19 amino acids. The V and J ends lost 5 bases and 0 bases respectively, with 25 bases between them. Germline V gene data show CDR1 as MNHEY and CDR2 as SMNVEV (reference sequence).

There are many counts of this clonotype. The chain joins TRBV30 to TRBJ1-4; TRBD1 might be the D (6 bases). The CDR3 covers 13 residues. The germline V gene has CDR1 GTSNPN and CDR2 SVGIG (reference sequence). V lost 5 bases and J 3 bases, leaving 10 bases between the germline ends. As DNA, the CDR3 is TGTGCCTGGCAACAGGGACCTAATGAAAAACTGTTTTTT. The encoded protein is CAWQQGPNEKLFF.

The sample holds many counts of this clonotype. This rearrangement joins TRBV20-1 to TRBJ1-1, with unresolved D. This CDR3 comprises 16 residues. Germline lookup yields CDR1 DFQATT and CDR2 SNEGSKA (reference sequence). Trimming cost V 6 bases and J 3 bases, with 23 bases left between them. The CDR3 protein is CSASPAPRGVDTEAFF. CDR3 DNA: TGCAGTGCGAGTCCAGCCCCCCGGGGAGTAGACACTGAAGCTTTCTTT.

For this clonotype: With a much larger clone just one base away, this may be a read error. The CDR3 coding sequence is TGTGCCGGCAGTGACCGGGCGGGGGGCTCCTATGGCTACACCTTC. Protein: CAGSDRAGGSYGYTF. This chain links TRBV13 with TRBJ1-2, with D possibly TRBD1 on 6 matching bases. The CDR3 contains 15 residues. Germline V gene sequence: CDR1 PRHDT, CDR2 FYEKMQ (reference sequence).

This clonotype was recorded a few times. This chain joins TRBV29-1 and TRBJ1-1; D remains ambiguous. V was clipped by 4 bases and J by 0 bases, with 9 bases between them. The CDR3 contains 13 residues. From germline, CDR1 is SQVTM and CDR2 ANQGSEA. CDR3 residues: CSVAIFLNTEAFF. CDR3 in DNA: TGCAGCGTTGCGATATTCCTGAACACTGAAGCTTTCTTT.

This clonotype was recorded at least ten times. The V gene is TRBV27, the J gene TRBJ1-2, with D tentatively TRBD1 (6 bases). CDR3 size: 13 residues. The germline V gene encodes CDR1 MNHEY and CDR2 SMNVEV (reference sequence). With 5 bases removed from V and 4 bases from J, the gap between germline ends came to 11 bases. In DNA, the CDR3 is TGTGCCAGCAGTCCCGGGACAACCTATGGCTACACCTTC. Protein: CASSPGTTYGYTF.

The rearrangement joins TRBV11-3 to TRBJ2-2, with TRBD2 matching 7 bases. Germline V gene lookup returns CDR1 SGHNT and CDR2 YENEEA. V lost 10 bases, J lost 6 bases, and 14 bases stayed unmatched. CDR3 length: 15 residues. CDR3 coding DNA: TGTGCCACCGCAAGTCCGGCGGGAGTTTCCGGGGAGCTGTTTTTT. Translated, it gives CATASPAGVSGELFF.

Many counts were recorded for this clonotype. The chain recombines TRBV5-1 with TRBJ2-7, with TRBD2 identical over 10 bases. The CDR3 consists of 16 residues. V shed 1 base and J 2 bases; nucleotides not matched to a gene: 6. Germline V lookup: CDR1 SGHRS, CDR2 YFSETQ. CDR3 residues: CASSLTSGTGAYEQYF. CDR3 nucleotide sequence: TGCGCCAGCAGCTTGACTAGCGGGACCGGAGCCTACGAGCAGTACTTC.

The chain joins TRBV9 to TRBJ2-3; D may be TRBD2 (5 bases). This CDR3 spans 19 amino acids. Germline values: CDR1 SGDLS, CDR2 YYNGEE. V lost 4 bases, J lost 1 base, and 25 bases lay in between. In DNA, the CDR3 is TGTGCCAGCAGCTCCCCTGGGGAGCGGTTTCTCGTTGGCACAGATACGCAGTATTTT. This encodes CASSSPGERFLVGTDTQYF.

This clonotype was counted ten times or more. The chain joins TRBV2 to TRBJ2-3, with TRBD2 matching over 9 bases. The CDR3 runs to 16 residues. Germline-derived CDR1 and CDR2 are SNHLY and FYNNEI. J was trimmed by 6 bases and V by 1 base; bases with no gene match: 8. The CDR3 DNA is TGTGCCAGCAGTGAAGAGCGTTTGGGACTAGCCGATACGCAGTATTTT. Its protein product is CASSEERLGLADTQYF.

This clonotype was seen a handful of times. CDR3 in DNA: TGTGCCACCAGCAGAGAATCATTAGCTTATGGCTACACCTTC. Encoded protein: CATSRESLAYGYTF. This rearrangement joins TRBV15 to TRBJ1-2; D gene ambiguous. The CDR3 contains 14 residues. Germline V gives CDR1 LNHNV, CDR2 YYDKDF (reference sequence). Deletions cut 0 bases from V and 5 bases from J, with 10 bases between.

Comments on this clonotype: This clone may be a read error of a much larger clone one base away. The chain employs TRBV28 and TRBJ2-1; 9 nucleotides agree with TRBD2. The CDR3 length is 14 residues. Per the germline V gene, CDR1 is MDHEN and CDR2 is SYDVKM. Losses at the gene ends were 5 bases for V and 11 bases for J; bases not matched to a gene: 10. This CDR3 is CASSPAGGPDKQFF. The CDR3 DNA reads TGTGCCAGCAGTCCGGCGGGAGGGCCCGATAAGCAGTTCTTC.

This chain connects TRBV27 to TRBJ1-3; TRBD1 might be the D (5 bases). From germline, CDR1 is MNHEY and CDR2 SMNVEV (reference sequence). The ends were cut back, 0 bases at V and 2 bases at J, with 8 bases in the middle. The CDR3 consists of 15 residues. The CDR3 coding sequence is TGTGCCAGCAGTTTATCGTTGGGGGCTGGAAACACCATATATTTT. This encodes CASSLSLGAGNTIYF.

This clonotype was seen repeatedly, ten times or more. The chain employs TRBV10-2 and TRBJ1-1; tentatively, D is TRBD1 (5 bases). This CDR3 contains 15 residues. Trimming pared 4 bases from V and 1 base from J, leaving 13 bases between. Germline loops: CDR1 WSHSY, CDR2 SAAADI. CDR3 region: CASSAQGPSNTEAFF. In nucleotides, the CDR3 is TGCGCCAGCAGTGCCCAGGGTCCCTCGAACACTGAAGCTTTCTTT.

This chain links TRBV19 with TRBJ1-1; D gene uncertain. The CDR3 contains 13 residues. Germline-derived CDR1 and CDR2 are LNHDA and SQIVND (reference sequence). Trimming pared 3 bases from V and 3 bases from J, leaving 8 bases between. The CDR3 loop is CASSINSYTEAFF. The CDR3 DNA follows: TGTGCCAGTAGTATCAACAGCTACACTGAAGCTTTCTTT.